This is a list of T cell receptor beta chains from one sample in a study of technical replicates of blood from four donors. Sequenced by immunoSEQ multiplex PCR; TCRdb stores in-frame clones only, minus some. The table has 75,000 to 100,000 clones, approximately 90% seen once. The sample was T cells isolated from PBMCs. These receptors all stem from a human donor in good health. Each CDR3 is given with its conserved first and last residue. The order of the fields is V gene, D gene, J gene, clone size, CDR3 DNA, CDR3 protein. A D gene is named only where the DNA matches it firmly. Clone size, where shown, is once, few, many, or a class for clones that have expanded.

>TRBV7-9|TRBD1|TRBJ1-1|.
TGTGCCAGCAGCCCGAGACAGGGACGATTGGGCACTGAAGCTTTCTTT
CASSPRQGRLGTEAFF
>TRBV5-8|.|TRBJ1-4|.
TGTGCCAGCAGCTTGGGGGCGTGGGATGAAAAACTGTTTTTT
CASSLGAWDEKLFF
>TRBV6-1|TRBD1|TRBJ1-5|.
TGTGCCAGCAGTCCACCGACAGGGTGGCTTCAGCCCCAGCATTTT
CASSPPTGWLQPQHF
>TRBV12-5|TRBD1|TRBJ2-2|.
TGTGCTAGTGGTTTGGATGAGGGTGACAGGGGGTATACCGGGGAGCTGTTTTTT
CASGLDEGDRGYTGELFF
>TRBV6-5|.|TRBJ1-5|.
TGTGCCAGCAGTTACTCCCGACTGGGCAATCAGCCCCAGCATTTT
CASSYSRLGNQPQHF
>TRBV27|.|TRBJ1-5|once
TGTGCCAGCAGTTTAGCACAGCAGAATCAGCCCCAGCATTTT
CASSLAQQNQPQHF
>TRBV27|TRBD1|TRBJ1-2|.
TGTGCCAGCAGTTTCGGCAGGGGGAGCTATGGCTACACCTTC
CASSFGRGSYGYTF
>TRBV6-6|.|TRBJ2-7|.
TGTGCCAGCAGTTCGACAGGATCCTACGAGCAGTACTTC
CASSSTGSYEQYF
>TRBV4-1|.|TRBJ2-3|.
TGCGCCAGCAGCCATCCCAGGGCGGCTAGTAACACAGATACGCAGTATTTT
CASSHPRAASNTDTQYF
>TRBV7-3|TRBD2|TRBJ2-2|.
TGTGCCAGCAGCTCGCTGACTAGCGGGGGGGTCGGGGAGCTGTTTTTT
CASSSLTSGGVGELFF
>TRBV5-4|TRBD2|TRBJ2-1|.
TGTGCCAGCAGCCCAAGACTAGCGGGAGGAGTCTACAATGAGCAGTTCTTC
CASSPRLAGGVYNEQFF
>TRBV5-1|TRBD1|TRBJ2-7|.
TGCGCCAGCAAGAGGACAGGGGGCTACTACGAGCAGTACTTC
CASKRTGGYYEQYF
>TRBV9|.|TRBJ1-1|few
TGTGCCAGCAGCGTAACCGGACAGAACACTGAAGCTTTCTTT
CASSVTGQNTEAFF
>TRBV5-1|TRBD2|TRBJ2-7|.
TGCGCCAGCAGCTTGACTAGCGCGTACGAGCAGTACTTC
CASSLTSAYEQYF
>TRBV5-1|TRBD1|TRBJ1-2|.
TGCGCCAGCAGCCACCCGGACAGGGTCTATGGCTACACCTTC
CASSHPDRVYGYTF
>TRBV2|TRBD2|TRBJ2-7|.
TGTGCCAGCAGCGCCATAGCGGGAGATATCTACGAGCAGTACTTC
CASSAIAGDIYEQYF
>TRBV28|.|TRBJ1-2|.
TGTGCCAGCAGTTTATGGGGGGCGATAGAGGGCTACACCTTC
CASSLWGAIEGYTF
>TRBV7-3|.|TRBJ2-2|.
TGTGCCAGCAGCTTTAGCGCGAACACCGGGGAGCTGTTTTTT
CASSFSANTGELFF
>TRBV7-8|TRBD2|TRBJ2-3|.
TGTGCCAGCAGCTTAGATCGACTAGCGGGAGTAAATACGCAGTATTTT
CASSLDRLAGVNTQYF
>TRBV6-5|.|TRBJ1-2|.
TGTGCCAGCAGTTACGGCCCTCGGAGTCAAATGGGCTACACCTTC
CASSYGPRSQMGYTF
>TRBV5-1|.|TRBJ1-1|.
TGCGCCAGCGCCAAGGGGGAGAACACTGAAGCTTTCTTT
CASAKGENTEAFF
>TRBV28|.|TRBJ1-1|.
TGTGCCAGCCTTACGGGGAGCGACACTGAAGCTTTCTTT
CASLTGSDTEAFF
>TRBV2|.|TRBJ2-7|.
TGTGCCAGCACGCGACAGATCTACGAGCAGTACTTC
CASTRQIYEQYF
>TRBV7-9|TRBD2|TRBJ2-5|.
TGTGCCAGCAGCCCAAGGGCGACAGCGGGAGTCTCTGAGACCCAGTACTTC
CASSPRATAGVSETQYF
>TRBV6-5|.|TRBJ2-7|.
TGTGCCAGCAGTTACTCAACGCGACAGTACTTC
CASSYSTRQYF
>TRBV11-2|.|TRBJ1-4|.
TGTGCCAGCAGCTTTCAGGGGAGAGAAAAACTGTTTTTT
CASSFQGREKLFF
>TRBV9|.|TRBJ1-5|.
TGTGCCAGCAGCGTCGGGTTTAAGCCCCAGCATTTT
CASSVGFKPQHF
>TRBV7-9|.|TRBJ2-5|.
TGTGCCAGCAGCCATATCATACCGGTACAGGGAATGATAGAGACCCAGTACTTC
CASSHIIPVQGMIETQYF
>TRBV5-1|TRBD2|TRBJ2-3|.
TGCGCCAGCAACGAGGGACTAGCGGGCACAGATACGCAGTATTTT
CASNEGLAGTDTQYF
>TRBV19|.|TRBJ1-2|.
TGTGCCAGTAGTAATGGGGGGGAGCGCCCTCCCTATGGCTACACCTTC
CASSNGGERPPYGYTF
>TRBV28|.|TRBJ2-7|.
TGTGCCAGCAGAACCCCCTGGACAAGTACGGAGCAGTACTTC
CASRTPWTSTEQYF
>TRBV5-1|.|TRBJ2-3|.
TGCGCCAGCAGCGGGCGGCTAGCGACTCGCACAGATACGCAGTATTTT
CASSGRLATRTDTQYF
>TRBV7-9|TRBD1|TRBJ2-7|.
TGTGCCAGCAGCTCTAGGGCGATAGGACAGGGCACCCCCAGCTACGAGCAGTACTTC
CASSSRAIGQGTPSYEQYF
>TRBV7-2|.|TRBJ1-4|.
TGTGCCAGCAGCTTAAACGGTATCACGGTACCCGAAAAACTGTTTTTT
CASSLNGITVPEKLFF
>TRBV4-1|.|TRBJ1-1|.
TGCGCCAGCAGGGTTACAGGCGAGAACACTGAAGCTTTCTTT
CASRVTGENTEAFF
>TRBV28|TRBD2|TRBJ2-4|.
TGTGCCAGCGGATATAGCGGGGGGGCACGGAACATTCAGTACTTC
CASGYSGGARNIQYF
>TRBV14|.|TRBJ2-7|once
TGTGCCAGCAGTCTATATACAGCCTACGAAGGACAGTACTTC
CASSLYTAYEGQYF
>TRBV5-1|TRBD2|TRBJ2-2|.
TGCGCCAGCAGCCCATTTGCGGGAGGGGACACCGGGGAGCTGTTTTTT
CASSPFAGGDTGELFF
>TRBV6-5|.|TRBJ1-6|once
TGTGCCAGCAGTTACGGTGGCAGCGGCTATAATTCACCCCTCCACTTT
CASSYGGSGYNSPLHF
>TRBV4-1|TRBD1|TRBJ2-7|.
TGCGCCAGCAGCTACTTCGGGACAGGGGATCCTATGGAGCAGTACTTC
CASSYFGTGDPMEQYF
>TRBV27|TRBD2|TRBJ2-7|.
TGTGCCAGCAGGGCCGGGACTAGCGGGATGTACGAGCAGTACTTC
CASRAGTSGMYEQYF
>TRBV27|.|TRBJ2-1|once
TGTGCCAGCAGTTTAGCCGGGGACAATGAGCAGTTCTTC
CASSLAGDNEQFF
>TRBV27|.|TRBJ2-1|.
TGTGCCAGCAGTTTATCGGCCGGGAATGAGCAGTTCTTC
CASSLSAGNEQFF
>TRBV27|TRBD2|TRBJ2-7|.
TGTGCCAGCAGCTTGACCGGGACTAGCCAGACCTACGAGCAGTACTTC
CASSLTGTSQTYEQYF
>TRBV6-5|.|TRBJ1-3|.
TGTGCCAGCAGTTACAAGGGGGTTGGAAACACCATATATTTT
CASSYKGVGNTIYF
>TRBV7-9|TRBD2|TRBJ2-1|.
TGTGCCAGCAGCCGAGTCGATGGCCTAGCGGGATACAATGAGCAGTTCTTC
CASSRVDGLAGYNEQFF
>TRBV4-1|TRBD1|TRBJ1-6|.
TGCGCCAGCAGCCAATTGGACAGGAGTGATTCACCCCTCCACTTT
CASSQLDRSDSPLHF
>TRBV28|.|TRBJ2-3|.
TGTGCCAGCAGTAGCCGGGGCGGGACCGACACAGATACGCAGTATTTT
CASSSRGGTDTDTQYF
>TRBV10-3|.|TRBJ1-1|.
TGTGCCATCAGTGTTCGGGGGATGAACACTGAAGCTTTCTTT
CAISVRGMNTEAFF
>TRBV7-9|.|TRBJ1-1|.
TGTGCCAGCAGCTTATCAGTAGCTTTCTTT
CASSLSVAFF
>TRBV5-1|TRBD1|TRBJ1-1|.
TGCGCCAGCAGCTTGGTGACTAGGGGGCCCACTGAAGCTTTCTTT
CASSLVTRGPTEAFF
>TRBV5-5|.|TRBJ1-2|once
TGTGCCAGCAGCTTGGCAGGGGAAGACTATGGCTACACCTTC
CASSLAGEDYGYTF
>TRBV5-1|.|TRBJ2-1|.
TGCGCCAGCAGCTTAAGGACCGGACGCGGGTCCTACAATGAGCAGTTCTTC
CASSLRTGRGSYNEQFF
>TRBV7-2|.|TRBJ2-5|once
TGTGCCAGCAACCTACTAGGAGGGACGGAGACCCAGTACTTC
CASNLLGGTETQYF
>TRBV7-9|.|TRBJ1-2|.
TGTGCCAGCAGCTTAGCGGTGGGCGGCTACACCTTC
CASSLAVGGYTF
>TRBV29-1|TRBD1|TRBJ1-1|few
TGCAGCGTTCAGGACAGGTTCTCACGGATAGGCACTGAAGCTTTCTTT
CSVQDRFSRIGTEAFF
>TRBV18|TRBD1|TRBJ2-5|.
TGTGCCAGTACTAGGACAGGGCACCAAGAGACCCAGTACTTC
CASTRTGHQETQYF
>TRBV11-3|.|TRBJ1-2|.
TGTGCCAGCAGATTTAAGACCCCAGGTCCAAACAGGGTTGATGGCTACACCTTC
CASRFKTPGPNRVDGYTF
>TRBV4-1|.|TRBJ1-2|.
TGCGCCAGCAGCCAAGTACAGGGAAGTGGCTACACCTTC
CASSQVQGSGYTF